A single sample gave rise to the 17 T cell receptor beta chains below, sequenced in a study of blood T cell repertoires in COVID-19. TCRdb's copy holds only in-frame clones and misses some; the assay was immunoSEQ multiplex PCR. The sample shows 200,000 to 300,000 clones, roughly 86% of them seen only once. Sequenced material: peripheral blood. These receptors came from a man aged 35 to 55 who had recovered from COVID-19.

The chain employs TRBV7-7 and TRBJ2-1; the D gene is possibly TRBD1 (6 bases). The CDR3 totals 13 residues. The V and J ends lost 1 base and 5 bases respectively, with 6 bases between them. Looked up from germline, CDR1 is SSHAT and CDR2 is FNYEAQ (reference sequence). CDR3 bases: TGTGCCAGCAGCTTAGGGACAGACAATGAGCAGTTCTTC. Its protein product is CASSLGTDNEQFF.

The chain joins TRBV19 to TRBJ1-6; TRBD1 is a possible D gene (6 bases). CDR1 is LNHDA, CDR2 SQIVND, per germline (reference sequence). The CDR3 sequence is 16 residues long. The V and J ends lost 4 bases and 10 bases respectively, with 20 bases between them. The CDR3, as DNA: TGTGCCAGTAGTAGAAGACAGGTCGAGAGAGGATCACCCCTCCACTTT. It yields the protein CASSRRQVERGSPLHF.

The rearrangement joins TRBV7-2 to TRBJ2-2; TRBD1 matches 10 bases. This CDR3 region has 15 residues. The J segment lost 5 bases and the V segment lost 2 bases, leaving 2 bases of the junction unmatched. The V gene's germline CDR1 is SGHTA and CDR2 FQGNSA. DNA for the CDR3: TGTGCCAGCAGCTTAATGGGACAGGGGACCGGGGAGCTGTTTTTT. Amino acids: CASSLMGQGTGELFF.

The gene calls are TRBV6-5 and TRBJ2-7; possible D gene TRBD2, 6 bases. Germline V CDR1 and CDR2: MNHEY, SVGAGI. The CDR3 spans 14 residues. The V end lost 6 bases, the J end lost 2 bases, and 14 bases lay between the germline ends. The DNA of the CDR3 is TGTGCCAGCAGCCCAAGACTAGTTACCTACGAGCAGTACTTC. Amino acid sequence: CASSPRLVTYEQYF.

The V call is TRBV7-2, the J call TRBJ2-7; 8 bases align to TRBD2. Germline V lookup: CDR1 SGHTA, CDR2 FQGNSA. This CDR3 has 13 amino acids. J gave up 7 bases and V 5 bases, and 7 bases lay outside the gene matches. This CDR3 is CASSPGLVREQYF. The CDR3 DNA reads TGTGCCAGCAGCCCGGGACTAGTACGGGAGCAGTACTTC.

This sequence joins TRBV27 and TRBJ2-7, with a tentative D call TRBD2 (6 bases). Germline V gives CDR1 MNHEY, CDR2 SMNVEV (reference sequence). Trimming removed 5 bases from V and 1 base from J, with 18 bases in between. The CDR3 length is 16 residues. The CDR3 DNA is TGTGCCAGCAGTCCGAACCCGGGACTTTTATCCTACGAGCAGTACTTC. It codes for CASSPNPGLLSYEQYF.

In its sample, this clone was seen a few times. This sequence joins TRBV20-1 and TRBJ2-1, with D perhaps TRBD1 (5 bases). V was pared by 3 bases and J by 5 bases, with 5 bases between. Per germline, CDR1 DFQATT and CDR2 SNEGSKA (reference sequence). CDR3 size: 11 residues. CDR3 residues: CSARGHNEQFF. In nucleotides, the CDR3 is TGCAGTGCTAGGGGGCACAATGAGCAGTTCTTC.

The chain carries TRBV27 and TRBJ2-7; 10 nucleotides match TRBD1. The V and J ends lost 5 bases and 0 bases, in that order; junction bases with no gene match: 7. Looked up from germline, CDR1 is MNHEY and CDR2 is SMNVEV (reference sequence). This CDR3 has 16 residues. The CDR3 loop reads CASSSPGQGTSYEQYF. In DNA, the CDR3 is TGTGCCAGCAGTAGCCCGGGACAGGGGACCTCCTACGAGCAGTACTTC.

This clone has just one count. J is TRBJ2-2 and V is TRBV3-1 (or the pseudogene TRBV3-2); TRBD2 might be the D (5 bases). Between the trimmed V and J ends, which lost 3 bases and 11 bases, there was a span of 10 bases. CDR3 length: 12 residues. CDR1 and CDR2 from the germline V gene are LGHDT and YNNKEL (reference sequence). CDR3 sequence: CASSQRESELFF. Written as DNA, the CDR3 is TGTGCCAGCAGCCAGAGGGAGAGTGAGCTGTTTTTT.

The chain employs TRBV19 and TRBJ2-5; 9 bases align to TRBD1. The germline gives CDR1 LNHDA, CDR2 SQIVND (reference sequence). The CDR3 is made up of 16 amino acids. J lost 6 bases, V lost 6 bases, and 14 bases had no gene match. In DNA, the CDR3 is TGTGCCAGTAGCTTTCTCGGGACAGGGCGTTTGAAGACCCAGTACTTC. Protein: CASSFLGTGRLKTQYF.

The CDR3 DNA sequence: TGTGCCAGCAGCCAAGATTCACCATTGGAGAGCGGCAATCAGCCCCAGCATTTT. This sequence encodes CASSQDSPLESGNQPQHF. The rearrangement uses TRBV3-1 (or the pseudogene TRBV3-2) and TRBJ1-5; D remains unclear. Germline V gene data show CDR1 as LGHDT and CDR2 as YNNKEL (reference sequence). The V end lost 0 bases, the J end lost 2 bases, and 17 bases lay between the germline ends. The CDR3 covers 18 residues.

J is TRBJ1-5 and V is TRBV28, with unresolved D. Germline V gene data show CDR1 as MDHEN and CDR2 as SYDVKM. Trimming removed 0 bases from V and 0 bases from J, with 9 bases in between. CDR3 size: 16 residues. CDR3 sequence: CASSLWEGNSNQPQHF. CDR3 in DNA: TGTGCCAGCAGTTTATGGGAGGGAAATAGCAATCAGCCCCAGCATTTT.

V and J are TRBV7-2 and TRBJ2-4; 12 bases map to TRBD2. CDR3 length: 17 amino acids. The trim removed 5 bases at V and 2 bases at J, leaving 7 bases unmatched. CDR1 and CDR2 (germline): SGHTA, FQGNSA. The CDR3 spells CASSLRGLAGTKNIQYF. The CDR3 nucleotides are TGTGCCAGCAGCCTCAGGGGACTAGCGGGTACCAAAAACATTCAGTACTTC. The full variable domain, completed using reference TRBV7-2 and TRBJ2-4, is GAGVSQSPSNKVTEKGKDVELRCDPISGHTALYWYRQSLGQGLEFLIYFQGNSAPDKSGLPSDRFSAERTGGSVSTLTIQRTQQEDSAVYLCASSLRGLAGTKNIQYFGAGTRLSVL.

The J gene is TRBJ2-7, the V gene TRBV30, with TRBD2 matching over 8 bases. CDR1 and CDR2 from the germline V gene are GTSNPN and SVGIG (reference sequence). The CDR3 length is 13 residues. The ends lost 5 bases at V and 2 bases at J; junction bases unmatched: 5. CDR3 in amino acids: CAWALAGAYEQYF. For the CDR3, the DNA is TGTGCCTGGGCCCTAGCGGGCGCCTACGAGCAGTACTTC.

The chain links TRBV5-1 to TRBJ2-7, with TRBD2 as a possible D gene (7 bases). The CDR3 is 16 amino acids. The germline V and J ends were trimmed by 3 bases and 2 bases, with 18 bases remaining between them. Per germline, CDR1 SGHRS and CDR2 YFSETQ. The CDR3, as DNA: TGCGCCAGCAGCTCCGAGGGGGGGCCACTCACCTACGAGCAGTACTTC. Its translation is CASSSEGGPLTYEQYF.

This clone appeared a single time. This chain joins TRBV28 and TRBJ2-7; D unclear. The CDR3 extends over 12 amino acids. Germline V gives CDR1 MDHEN, CDR2 SYDVKM. Trimming pared 6 bases from V and 3 bases from J, leaving 9 bases between. For the CDR3, the DNA is TGTGCCAGCAGCTCCCTTAACTACGAGCAGTACTTC. As protein: CASSSLNYEQYF.

The chain is built from TRBV11-2 and TRBJ2-3, with 8 bases matching TRBD2. The CDR3 covers 15 residues. Germline V CDR1 and CDR2: SGHAT, FQNNGV. V trimming: 0 bases; J trimming: 9 bases; junction bases outside the gene matches: 8. In nucleotides, the CDR3 is TGTGCCAGCAGCTTAGATCCGGGGGGGGATAGAACGCAGTATTTT. Residues: CASSLDPGGDRTQYF.